Following are 18 T cell receptor beta chains from one sample sequenced in a study of CD8 T cells in ankylosing spondylitis. A single record per CDR3 protein comes from TCRdb applying MiXCR to the 5' RACE reads. The sample consists of 200,000 or so distinct CDR3 sequences, around 13% of them appearing once. Sequenced material: blood, either unsorted or a sorted T cell fraction (not recorded which). The origin of the receptors is a female donor with ankylosing spondylitis or in good health (not recorded which).

A few counts support this clonotype. V and J are TRBV4-2 and TRBJ2-7, with a weak D call TRBD1 (6 bases). Germline assignment: CDR1 LGHNA and CDR2 YNFKEQ. CDR3 length: 16 residues. Trimming cost V 2 bases and J 0 bases, with 14 bases left between them. For the CDR3, the DNA is TGTGCCAGCAGCCAAAACCGGGACAATCCCTCCTACGAGCAGTACTTC. Residues: CASSQNRDNPSYEQYF.

The sample holds a few counts of this clonotype. The gene calls are TRBV24-1 and TRBJ2-1; D gene uncertain. The V gene's germline CDR1 is KGHDR and CDR2 SFDVKD. The CDR3 spans 15 residues. Trimming cost V 3 bases and J 12 bases, with 20 bases left between them. For the CDR3, the DNA is TGTGCCACCAGTGATCCTAATCTACTGGGGTCCGCGCAGTTCTTC. Translating it yields CATSDPNLLGSAQFF.

In this sample, this clonotype turned up many times. V usage is TRBV12-3 or TRBV12-4 and J usage is TRBJ1-2, with no clear D. The CDR3 is 15 amino acids. Trimming removed 2 bases at V and 0 bases at J, with 10 bases between. In DNA form, the CDR3 reads TGTGCCAGCAGTTTATTGGACTTTTCTAACTATGGCTACACCTTC. It encodes CASSLLDFSNYGYTF.

This clonotype was recorded at least ten times. The V and J genes are TRBV28 and TRBJ2-2, with D perhaps given as TRBD1 or TRBD2 (5 bases each). This CDR3 spans 15 amino acids. CDR1 MDHEN and CDR2 SYDVKM come from the germline V gene. The germline V and J ends were trimmed by 6 bases and 1 base, with 12 bases remaining between them. CDR3 nucleotides: TGTGCCAGCAGCATGGGACCTCTGAACACCGGGGAGCTGTTTTTT. It encodes CASSMGPLNTGELFF. The whole variable domain, remainder taken from reference TRBV28 and TRBJ2-2, is DVKVTQSSRYLVKRTGEKVFLECVQDMDHENMFWYRQDPGLGLRLIYFSYDVKMKEKGDIPEGYSVSREKKERFSLILESASTNQTSMYLCASSMGPLNTGELFFGEGSRLTVL.

This clonotype was detected many times. J is TRBJ1-5 and V is TRBV6-2 or TRBV6-3, with TRBD1 matching 7 bases. V was pared by 5 bases and J by 3 bases, with 16 bases of the junction left unmatched. The germline gives CDR1 MNHEY, CDR2 SVGEGT. This CDR3 comprises 18 residues. In nucleotides, the CDR3 is TGTGCCAGCAGTCGAATACCCCCGGGACAGAGCCTCAATCAGCCCCAGCATTTT. It specifies CASSRIPPGQSLNQPQHF.

In this sample, this clonotype turned up a few times. One end of the junction fails to match germline, which may point to a read error. The chain couples TRBV20-1 to TRBJ2-3; 10 bases fit TRBD1. Germline lookup yields CDR1 DFQATT and CDR2 SNEGSKA (reference sequence). The CDR3 is 14 residues long. The chain's CDR3 is CSAREGQGPDTQYF. Written as DNA, the CDR3 is TGCAGTGCTCGAGAGGGACAGGGGCCAGATACGCAGTATTTT.

In its sample, this clonotype was seen a few times. This chain connects TRBV30 to TRBJ2-7; unclear D gene. This CDR3 is 14 amino acids long. With 2 bases removed from V and 2 bases from J, the gap between germline ends came to 13 bases. The germline V gene has CDR1 GTSNPN and CDR2 SVGIG (reference sequence). The CDR3 sequence: CAWSWVGLTYEQYF. CDR3 nucleotide sequence: TGTGCCTGGAGTTGGGTGGGTCTAACCTACGAGCAGTACTTC. Combining the CDR3 with reference TRBV30 and TRBJ2-7 gives the whole variable domain SQTIHQWPATLVQPVGSPLSLECTVEGTSNPNLYWYRQAAGRGLQLLFYSVGIGQISSEVPQNLSASRPQDRQFILSSKKLLLSDSGFYLCAWSWVGLTYEQYFGPGTRLTVT.

At least ten counts were recorded for this clonotype. The chain joins TRBV28 to TRBJ2-1; D gene ambiguous. The CDR3 sequence is 11 residues long. The germline V gene has CDR1 MDHEN and CDR2 SYDVKM. The V gene lost 7 bases and the J gene lost 9 bases, with 10 bases spanning the gap. CDR3 protein: CASTTSVEQFF. The CDR3 region has the DNA TGTGCCAGCACTACCAGTGTTGAGCAGTTCTTC.

This clonotype was seen a few times. The chain joins TRBV7-2 to TRBJ2-2, with D maybe TRBD1 (6 bases). Germline V gene sequence: CDR1 SGHTA, CDR2 FQGNSA. CDR3 size: 17 residues. With 5 bases removed from V and 0 bases from J, the gap between germline ends came to 16 bases. CDR3 coding DNA: TGTGCCAGCAGCGCTAGACAGGCCATCTCGAACACCGGGGAGCTGTTTTTT. Its translation is CASSARQAISNTGELFF.

This clonotype was seen many times. The V call is TRBV12-3 or TRBV12-4, the J call TRBJ2-3, with a tentative D call TRBD1 (5 bases). V lost 3 bases, J lost 1 base, and 8 bases lay in between. The CDR3 is 14 amino acids. The CDR3, as DNA: TGTGCCAGCAGTTTTAGGGGCGGCACAGATACGCAGTATTTT. The encoded protein is CASSFRGGTDTQYF.

This clonotype was counted ten times or more. The CDR3, as DNA: TGTGCCAGTAGTATCGTCGCGGGAGGGTACGAGCAGTACTTC. As protein: CASSIVAGGYEQYF. The chain is built from TRBV19 and TRBJ2-7; TRBD2 matches 9 bases. The CDR3 spans 14 residues. The V gene's germline CDR1 is LNHDA and CDR2 SQIVND (reference sequence). Unmatched junction bases numbered 4, after V lost 3 bases and J lost 4 bases.

This clonotype was recorded many times. V is TRBV11-1 and J is TRBJ1-1; possibly TRBD1 for D (5 bases). This CDR3 contains 16 residues. The V end lost 2 bases, the J end lost 0 bases, and 13 bases lay between the germline ends. CDR1 SGHAT and CDR2 FQDESV come from the germline V gene (reference sequence). CDR3 loop: CASSLLQGNMNTEAFF. The CDR3 nucleotides are TGTGCCAGCAGCTTACTTCAGGGCAATATGAACACTGAAGCTTTCTTT. Based on the CDR3 plus reference TRBV11-1 and TRBJ1-1, the full variable domain is EAEVAQSPRYKITEKSQAVAFWCDPISGHATLYWYRQILGQGPELLVQFQDESVVDDSQLPKDRFSAERLKGVDSTLKIQPAELGDSAMYLCASSLLQGNMNTEAFFGQGTRLTVV.

The rearrangement links TRBV20-1 to TRBJ2-3, with D tentatively TRBD1 or TRBD2 (6 bases each). This CDR3 has 17 residues. Germline V lookup: CDR1 DFQATT, CDR2 SNEGSKA (reference sequence). Trimming left V 6 bases short and J 0 bases short, with 22 bases between. The CDR3 spells CSAEGGGRYHSTDTQYF. CDR3 nucleotide sequence: TGCAGTGCGGAGGGGGGAGGTCGTTACCATAGCACAGATACGCAGTATTTT.

This clonotype was observed many times. This chain joins TRBV12-3 or TRBV12-4 and TRBJ2-1, with D possibly matching TRBD1 (6 bases). V lost 5 bases to trimming and J lost 10 bases, with 12 bases between them. The CDR3 sequence is 12 residues long. CDR3 nucleotide sequence: TGTGCCAGCAGTGTCCAGGGGTACGAGCAGTTCTTC. It is translated as CASSVQGYEQFF.

The chain uses TRBV12-3 or TRBV12-4 and TRBJ2-7; D is undetermined. The CDR3 is 12 residues long. V gave up 7 bases and J gave up 5 bases, with 12 bases separating them. The CDR3 DNA reads TGTGCCAGCAACTCCAACGCCCACGAGCAGTACTTC. It yields the protein CASNSNAHEQYF.

There are a few counts of this clonotype. The chain has TRBV7-6 and TRBJ1-1, with D perhaps matching TRBD1 (6 bases). The CDR3 has 13 residues. The V gene's germline CDR1 is SGHVS and CDR2 FNYEAQ. The ends were cut back, 6 bases at V and 5 bases at J, with 13 bases in the middle. As DNA, the CDR3 is TGTGCCAGCAGGCCGGGAGACAGGACTGAAGCTTTCTTT. It codes for CASRPGDRTEAFF.

This clonotype was seen ten or more times. The chain links TRBV7-2 to TRBJ1-5; no clear D gene. With 5 bases removed from V and 5 bases from J, the gap between germline ends came to 10 bases. Germline CDR1 reads SGHTA; CDR2 reads FQGNSA. The CDR3 loop spans 13 amino acids. In DNA, the CDR3 is TGTGCCAGCAGCCAAAAAGGTTATCAGCCCCAGCATTTT. This gives the protein CASSQKGYQPQHF.

This clonotype was counted many times. This chain uses TRBV20-1 with TRBJ2-1; no reliable D call. Germline V gene lookup returns CDR1 DFQATT and CDR2 SNEGSKA (reference sequence). The CDR3 is made up of 14 amino acids. Between the trimmed V and J ends, which lost 1 base and 2 bases, there was a span of 9 bases. The CDR3 loop is CSARVCVTYNEQFF. The DNA of the CDR3 is TGCAGTGCTAGAGTTTGTGTCACCTACAATGAGCAGTTCTTC.